These 20 T cell receptor beta chains originate from one sample sequenced in a study of T cells in Graves' hyperthyroidism and ophthalmopathy. The source material, RNA transcripts, was used to amplify TCR beta CDR3 regions. The HTBI primer set drove a first-round RT-PCR of the TCR CDR3. One entry per CDR3 protein results from TCRdb running MiXCR on the multiplex PCR reads. The sample lists around 540,000 distinct CDR3 sequences, 15% to 20% occurring once. Material for sequencing was blood. These receptors came from a woman aged 25 to 45 with Graves' ophthalmopathy.

A word on this clonotype: The junction differs from germline at one of its ends, possibly a read error. The chain couples TRBV11-1 to TRBJ1-2, with a possible D match to TRBD1 (6 bases). This CDR3 comprises 16 residues. Looked up from germline, CDR1 is SGHAT and CDR2 is FQDESV (reference sequence). This CDR3 reads CASSALQGAILYGYTF. DNA for the CDR3: TGCGCCAGCAGCGCCCTACAGGGCGCCATACTCTATGGCTACACCTTC.

The chain links TRBV20-1 to TRBJ2-5, with D maybe TRBD1 (6 bases). The V gene's germline CDR1 is DFQATT and CDR2 SNEGSKA (reference sequence). V was shortened by 4 bases and J by 3 bases, with 12 bases between the two germline ends. The CDR3 loop spans 13 amino acids. DNA for the CDR3: TGCAGTGCTACCCGGACAGCCAAAGAGACCCAGTACTTC. Its protein is CSATRTAKETQYF.

This clonotype was seen a handful of times. The chain carries TRBV20-1 and TRBJ2-7; perhaps TRBD2 as D (6 bases). Per the germline V gene, CDR1 is DFQATT and CDR2 is SNEGSKA (reference sequence). CDR3 length: 15 amino acids. Trimming left V 3 bases short and J 5 bases short, with 20 bases between. The CDR3 spells CSASSGEVSTNEQYF. The CDR3 region has the DNA TGCAGTGCTAGTAGTGGGGAGGTCTCTACCAACGAGCAGTACTTC.

The J gene is TRBJ2-7, the V gene TRBV7-3; the D call may be TRBD1 or TRBD2 (6 bases each). Trimming took off 2 bases at V and 2 bases at J, with 16 bases between the two ends. This CDR3 has 16 amino acids. CDR1 is SGHTA and CDR2 is FQGTGA in the germline V gene. The CDR3 loop is CASSLEGGLSAYEQYF. The CDR3 DNA reads as TGTGCCAGCAGCTTAGAGGGGGGACTTTCCGCCTACGAGCAGTACTTC.

This clonotype was seen a few times. The CDR3 spells CASSLTFSELQYF. The CDR3 region has the DNA TGTGCCAGCAGCTTAACGTTTTCGGAGCTCCAGTACTTC. The chain recombines TRBV7-3 with TRBJ2-5; D call uncertain. Germline values: CDR1 SGHTA, CDR2 FQGTGA. Deletions cut 0 bases from V and 10 bases from J, with 12 bases between. The length of the CDR3 is 13 residues.

Here the CDR3 DNA reads TGTGCCAGTAGGTTAAGGACAGGGATCGGCATACGCTATGGCTACACCTTC. Residues: CASRLRTGIGIRYGYTF. The V call is TRBV19, the J call TRBJ1-2; TRBD1 agrees at 8 bases. Unmatched junction bases numbered 16, after V lost 6 bases and J lost 4 bases. This CDR3 comprises 17 residues. The germline CDR1 and CDR2 sequences are LNHDA and SQIVND (reference sequence).

This clonotype came up many times. J is TRBJ2-1 and V is TRBV7-3; the match to TRBD2 covers 8 bases. Germline assignment: CDR1 SGHTA and CDR2 FQGTGA. The CDR3 covers 17 residues. With 5 bases clipped from V and 5 bases from J, the junction kept 14 bases outside the gene matches. The CDR3 loop reads CASSRGPLAGGNNEQFF. As DNA, the CDR3 is TGTGCCAGCAGCCGAGGGCCCCTCGCGGGGGGTAACAATGAGCAGTTCTTC.

This clonotype has more than one count but fewer than ten. The rearrangement uses TRBV20-1 and TRBJ2-6; 11 positions agree with TRBD2. J was trimmed by 2 bases and V by 5 bases; bases with no gene match: 8. This CDR3 spans 17 amino acids. CDR1 DFQATT and CDR2 SNEGSKA come from the germline V gene (reference sequence). CDR3 DNA sequence: TGCAGTGCTTACACCGGGACTAGCGGAACTGGGGCCAACGTCCTGACTTTC. It is translated as CSAYTGTSGTGANVLTF.

V and J are TRBV29-1 and TRBJ2-1; 8 bases match TRBD1. V was pared by 5 bases and J by 3 bases, with 12 bases of the junction left unmatched. The CDR3 has 16 residues. CDR1 is SQVTM and CDR2 is ANQGSEA in the germline V gene. DNA for the CDR3: TGCAGCGTTTACGGTACAGGACAGGGAAACTACAATGAGCAGTTCTTC. Protein: CSVYGTGQGNYNEQFF.

The chain links TRBV25-1 to TRBJ1-3, with a possible D match to TRBD1 (5 bases). V was trimmed by 0 bases and J by 1 base, leaving 19 bases between them. The V gene's germline CDR1 is MGHDK and CDR2 SYGVNS. The CDR3 is 19 residues long. CDR3 protein: CASSEYVQGEQLSGNTIYF. In nucleotides, the CDR3 is TGTGCCAGCAGTGAATATGTGCAGGGCGAACAATTATCTGGAAACACCATATATTTT.

The chain links TRBV6-2 or TRBV6-3 to TRBJ2-5; a weak D match, TRBD1 (6 bases). The CDR3 covers 14 residues. Germline V gene sequence: CDR1 MNHEY, CDR2 SVGEGT. V dropped 0 bases and J dropped 4 bases, with 9 bases sitting between them. CDR3 amino acids: CASSYSKGGETQYF. CDR3 DNA sequence: TGTGCCAGCAGTTACTCGAAAGGGGGAGAGACCCAGTACTTC.

This clonotype was seen repeatedly, ten times or more. The chain combines TRBV30 with TRBJ2-5; perhaps TRBD2 as D (6 bases). This CDR3 contains 14 residues. Germline values: CDR1 GTSNPN, CDR2 SVGIG (reference sequence). V lost 0 bases, J lost 4 bases, and 12 bases lay in between. The CDR3 bases are TGTGCCTGGAGTGTGCCGGGGGTGAGAGAGACCCAGTACTTC. This gives the protein CAWSVPGVRETQYF.

This clonotype was counted ten times or more. This rearrangement joins TRBV28 to TRBJ1-5, with 7 nucleotides matching TRBD1. V dropped 6 bases and J dropped 2; count of bases not matched to a gene: 7. The CDR3 contains 15 residues. Germline CDR1 reads MDHEN; CDR2 reads SYDVKM. The CDR3 sequence is CASRPTGEGNQPQHF. CDR3 in DNA: TGTGCCAGCAGGCCCACAGGGGAAGGCAATCAGCCCCAGCATTTT.

This clonotype was detected ten times or more. V usage is TRBV20-1 and J usage is TRBJ2-4; D is perhaps TRBD2 (5 bases). Germline V gene lookup returns CDR1 DFQATT and CDR2 SNEGSKA (reference sequence). Trimming shortened V by 5 bases and J by 11 bases, and 19 bases separated the two germline ends. The CDR3 totals 13 residues. The CDR3 reads CSAPESSRWVQYF. In DNA form, the CDR3 reads TGCAGTGCTCCCGAATCTAGCCGGTGGGTTCAGTACTTC.

At least ten counts were recorded for this clonotype. V usage is TRBV20-1 and J usage is TRBJ2-5; D unresolved. Germline-derived CDR1 and CDR2 are DFQATT and SNEGSKA (reference sequence). V dropped 2 bases and J dropped 5 bases, with 24 bases sitting between them. CDR3 length: 17 residues. The CDR3 DNA sequence: TGCAGTGCTAGACACTACCACCCGCCTGGCCTGCGGGAGACCCAGTACTTC. Its translation is CSARHYHPPGLRETQYF.

This chain connects TRBV20-1 to TRBJ2-7; TRBD2 might be the D (5 bases). Trimming pared 6 bases from V and 5 bases from J, leaving 14 bases between. The germline V gene has CDR1 DFQATT and CDR2 SNEGSKA (reference sequence). There are 12 residues in the CDR3. The CDR3 protein is CSALVRLNEQYF. For the CDR3, the DNA is TGCAGTGCCTTAGTTAGACTAAACGAGCAGTACTTC.

In its sample, this clonotype was seen a few times. CDR3 DNA sequence: TGTGCCAGCAGCCGGAAGGGACAGACAAACACTGAAGCTTTCTTT. Protein product: CASSRKGQTNTEAFF. The chain is built from TRBV7-9 and TRBJ1-1; 7 positions match TRBD1. Germline V CDR1 and CDR2: SEHNR, FQNEAQ (reference sequence). The ends lost 5 bases at V and 2 bases at J; junction bases unmatched: 8. The CDR3 has 15 amino acids.

V and J are TRBV5-6 and TRBJ1-5; TRBD1 agrees at 10 bases. V lost 0 bases, J lost 5 bases, and 5 bases stayed unmatched. This CDR3 has 16 amino acids. Germline V gives CDR1 SGHDT, CDR2 YYEEEE. The CDR3 DNA reads TGTGCCAGCAGCTTGGCCGGACAGGGGGGACATCAGCCCCAGCATTTT. It yields the protein CASSLAGQGGHQPQHF. The full variable domain, rest sourced from reference TRBV5-6 and TRBJ1-5, is DAGVTQSPTHLIKTRGQQVTLRCSPKSGHDTVSWYQQALGQGPQFIFQYYEEEERQRGNFPDRFSGHQFPNYSSELNVNALLLGDSALYLCASSLAGQGGHQPQHFGDGTRLSIL.

This clonotype was recorded a few times. This rearrangement joins TRBV4-3 to TRBJ1-1; D gene uncertain. Germline CDR1 reads LGHNA; CDR2 reads YSLEER. V was pared by 0 bases and J by 7 bases, with 15 bases between. The CDR3 runs to 15 residues. Here the CDR3 reads CASSQEISAAIEAFF. Here the CDR3 DNA reads TGCGCCAGCAGCCAAGAAATATCGGCTGCGATTGAAGCTTTCTTT.

This clonotype was found many times. The chain has TRBV4-3 and TRBJ1-1, with D possibly matching TRBD1 (5 bases). Trimming cost V 0 bases and J 6 bases, with 8 bases left between them. CDR3 size: 13 residues. Germline V gene lookup returns CDR1 LGHNA and CDR2 YSLEER. In nucleotides, the CDR3 is TGCGCCAGCAGCCAAGAGGGGGGGGCTGAAGCTTTCTTT. Encoded protein: CASSQEGGAEAFF.